The 5 T cell receptor beta chains below all came from one sample that was sequenced in a study of blood T cell repertoires in COVID-19 (dated by TCRdb to between 2020 and 2021). Libraries came from the immunoSEQ multiplex PCR assay. The table was pulled from immuneACCESS by TCRdb, which kept in-frame rearrangements only. Such tables lose some clones; where checked, under half of the loss comes from unresolved V genes, and the rest has no known cause. This sample lists some 320,000 clones; 89% were detected once. The ten largest clones add up to approximately 5% of the sample. The sequenced material came from PBMCs or T cells enriched from blood (not recorded which). Source of these receptors: a man aged 55 to 70 who had recovered from COVID-19.

This sequence joins TRBV5-1 and TRBJ1-5; 10 nucleotides align to TRBD1. J gave up 5 bases and V 0 bases, and 2 bases lay outside the gene matches. Germline V CDR1 and CDR2: SGHRS, YFSETQ. The CDR3 is made up of 15 amino acids. Written as DNA, the CDR3 is TGCGCCAGCAGCTTGGGGGGACAGGGGCATCAGCCCCAGCATTTT. Residues: CASSLGGQGHQPQHF. The whole variable domain, remainder taken from reference TRBV5-1 and TRBJ1-5, is KAGVTQTPRYLIKTRGQQVTLSCSPISGHRSVSWYQQTPGQGLQFLFEYFSETQRNKGNFPGRFSGRQFSNSRSEMNVSTLELGDSALYLCASSLGGQGHQPQHFGDGTRLSIL.

The chain uses TRBV4-3 and TRBJ1-4, with D possibly being TRBD1 (5 bases). Trimming took 4 bases from V and 0 from J, leaving 12 bases between them. Germline CDR1 reads LGHNA; CDR2 reads YSLEER. The CDR3 spans 16 residues. Here the CDR3 DNA reads TGCGCCAGCAGCCGCCTGACAGATACAACTAATGAAAAACTGTTTTTT. Its translation is CASSRLTDTTNEKLFF.

The chain carries TRBV5-1 and TRBJ2-7; possibly TRBD2 for D (6 bases). Germline V gene lookup returns CDR1 SGHRS and CDR2 YFSETQ. V gave up 4 bases and J gave up 2 bases, with 13 bases separating them. The CDR3 is made up of 14 amino acids. Here the CDR3 reads CASSPGTATYEQYF. The CDR3 DNA reads as TGCGCCAGCAGCCCCGGGACTGCTACCTACGAGCAGTACTTC.

The chain uses TRBV4-1 and TRBJ2-7; D is unresolved. CDR1 is MGHRA, CDR2 YSYEKL, per germline. The V and J ends lost 1 base and 2 bases respectively, with 15 bases between them. This CDR3 has 16 amino acids. In DNA form, the CDR3 reads TGCGCCAGCAGCCAAGTTGGGTCGAGCGTAGCCTACGAGCAGTACTTC. Amino acids: CASSQVGSSVAYEQYF.

The J gene is TRBJ1-2, the V gene TRBV7-2; 8 positions match TRBD1. Looked up from germline, CDR1 is SGHTA and CDR2 is FQGNSA. Trimming took 1 base from V and 6 from J; bases not matched to a gene: 4. The CDR3 covers 14 residues. The CDR3 here is CASSLDGQGNGYTF. CDR3 bases: TGTGCCAGCAGCTTAGACGGACAGGGTAATGGCTACACCTTC.